The table lists the clone carrying this T cell receptor (beta chain) with a few counts. The target antigen is unknown. These data are taken from a study of post-analysis software for immune sequencing data. Study-level background: Several disease courses (relapsing-remitting, secondary progressive and progressive-relapsing) of multiple sclerosis were included. Study-wide results and limits: Patients had higher frequencies than controls of roughly 5 TRBV segments, including TRBV5-6, TRBV5-1 and TRBV20-1. Significantly lower normalized Chao1 diversity was seen in multiple sclerosis patients than in controls. When the samples were clustered directly with F measure, those that had been prepared in the same batch showed strong co-clustering.

Prepared TCR beta cDNA libraries contained unique molecular identifiers. One entry per CDR3 protein, called by TCRdb with MiXCR from the PCR reads. The sample consists of around 500,000 distinct CDR3 sequences, around 31% of them appearing once. Germline V gene lookup returns CDR1 SGHAT and CDR2 FQNNGV. CDR3 length: 15 amino acids. Trimming took off 4 bases at V and 2 bases at J, with 12 bases between the two ends. The sample consisted of blood. The chain employs TRBV11-2 and TRBJ1-5; D gene ambiguous. The TCR was taken from a girl aged 2-17 years with multiple sclerosis. The CDR3 spells CASSSGSYGNQPQHF. CDR3 bases: TGTGCCAGCAGCTCCGGAAGCTATGGCAATCAGCCCCAGCATTTT.